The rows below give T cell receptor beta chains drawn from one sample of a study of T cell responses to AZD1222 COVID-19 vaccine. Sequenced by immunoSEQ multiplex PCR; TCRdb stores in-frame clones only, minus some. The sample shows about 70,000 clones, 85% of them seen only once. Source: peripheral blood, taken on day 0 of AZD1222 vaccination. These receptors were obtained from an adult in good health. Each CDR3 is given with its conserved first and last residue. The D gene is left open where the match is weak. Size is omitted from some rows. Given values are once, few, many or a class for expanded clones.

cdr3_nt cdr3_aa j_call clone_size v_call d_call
TGTGCCAGCAGGGACAGACAGAACACTGAAGCTTTCTTT CASRDRQNTEAFF TRBJ1-1 once TRBV12-3/TRBV12-4 -
TGTGCCAGCAGTTGGGCCTTCCCAGATACGCAGTATTTT CASSWAFPDTQYF TRBJ2-3 - TRBV6-6 -
TGTGCCATCAGGGAAACCAGGGGGCTGAACACTGAAGCTTTCTTT CAIRETRGLNTEAFF TRBJ1-1 once TRBV10-3 TRBD1
TGTGCCAGCAGCGGAGGTAGCGTTCCTGGGCCGCAGTACTTC CASSGGSVPGPQYF TRBJ2-7 - TRBV7-9 -
TGTGCCAGTAGTATTGAGGGAGGAACTAACTATGGCTACACCTTC CASSIEGGTNYGYTF TRBJ1-2 - TRBV19 -
TGTGCCAGCAGCCCCTCATCCTACGAGCAGTACTTC CASSPSSYEQYF TRBJ2-7 - TRBV6-5 -
TGTGCCAGCAGGCTTAGTGGAGATACGCAGTATTTT CASRLSGDTQYF TRBJ2-3 many TRBV27 -
TGTGCCAGTAGTATTAACACCCTGTGGGGGGATGAGCAGTTCTTC CASSINTLWGDEQFF TRBJ2-1 once TRBV19 -
TGTGCCAGCAGAAAAAGGGGGCTGAGCACAGATACGCAGTATTTT CASRKRGLSTDTQYF TRBJ2-3 - TRBV11-3 TRBD1
TGTGCCAGCAGCTTGAGGAGGGGAAGGGAAAAACTGTTTTTT CASSLRRGREKLFF TRBJ1-4 - TRBV5-8 -
TGCGCCAGCAGCCAAGATGGGGGCCTCGGCAATCAGCCCCAGCATTTT CASSQDGGLGNQPQHF TRBJ1-5 - TRBV4-1 -